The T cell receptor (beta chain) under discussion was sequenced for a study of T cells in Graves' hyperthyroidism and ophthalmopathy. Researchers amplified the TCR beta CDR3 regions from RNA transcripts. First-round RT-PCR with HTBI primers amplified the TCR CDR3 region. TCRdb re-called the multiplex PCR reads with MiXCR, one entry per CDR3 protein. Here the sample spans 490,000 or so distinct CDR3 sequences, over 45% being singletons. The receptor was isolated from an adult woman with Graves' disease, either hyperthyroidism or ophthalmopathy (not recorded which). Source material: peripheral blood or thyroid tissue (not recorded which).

CDR3 sequence: CSAPDPPGAFF. The CDR3 DNA is TGCAGTGCTCCAGACCCGCCCGGCGCTTTCTTT. This chain joins TRBV20-1 and TRBJ1-1, with no clear D. Germline V gene data show CDR1 as DFQATT and CDR2 as SNEGSKA (reference sequence). The CDR3 spans 11 residues. V was shortened by 5 bases and J by 11 bases, with 15 bases between the two germline ends.